These 26 T cell receptor beta chains came from one sample sequenced in a study of beta chain features in type 1 diabetes. cDNA synthesis used the whole RNA isolate, giving expressed TCRB sequences. The method was immunoSEQ multiplex PCR; TCRdb's version includes in-frame clones alone and lacks a portion of them. Among about 370,000 clones listed, roughly 15% were seen once. Sequences were obtained from naive CD4+ T cells from blood. These TCRs come from a woman between 18 and 30 years old in good health.

There are a few counts of this clone. This chain connects TRBV4-1 to TRBJ2-1, with D possibly being TRBD1 (5 bases). V dropped 4 bases and J dropped 4 bases, with 8 bases sitting between them. Germline V lookup: CDR1 MGHRA, CDR2 YSYEKL. The CDR3 length is 13 residues. This CDR3 reads CASSPRGYNEQFF. The DNA of the CDR3 is TGCGCCAGCAGCCCAAGGGGATACAATGAGCAGTTCTTC.

This clone has only a few counts. This chain joins TRBV9 and TRBJ2-2, with TRBD2 matching 7 bases. The CDR3 sequence is 15 residues long. Germline V lookup: CDR1 SGDLS, CDR2 YYNGEE. With V trimmed by 4 bases and J by 1 base, 4 bases remained unmatched. The CDR3 here is CASSTRGGNTGELFF. CDR3 bases: TGTGCCAGCAGCACCCGCGGGGGGAACACCGGGGAGCTGTTTTTT.

The genes are TRBV6-4 and TRBJ1-1, with D tentatively TRBD1 (5 bases). Trimming took off 3 bases at V and 5 bases at J, with 10 bases between the two ends. CDR1 is MRHNA and CDR2 is SNTAGT in the germline V gene. The CDR3 has 13 amino acids. In DNA form, the CDR3 reads TGTGCCAGCAGTGAGGAAGGGGTGACTGAAGCTTTCTTT. It encodes CASSEEGVTEAFF.

CDR3 loop: CASSLLAVEQFF. The CDR3 region has the DNA TGTGCCAGCAGTTTGCTAGCGGTTGAGCAGTTCTTC. This chain uses TRBV27 with TRBJ2-1; the match to TRBD2 covers 7 bases. The CDR3 has 12 residues. The V gene end was trimmed by 3 bases and the J gene end by 9 bases; junction bases not matched to a gene: 2. CDR1 MNHEY and CDR2 SMNVEV come from the germline V gene (reference sequence).

This chain links TRBV7-2 with TRBJ2-7, with TRBD2 matching over 11 bases. The CDR3 is 16 amino acids. V was clipped by 6 bases and J by 1 base; unmatched bases: 8. Germline-derived CDR1 and CDR2 are SGHTA and FQGNSA. DNA for the CDR3: TGTGCCAGCAGTTTATCCGGGACTAGCGGATCCTACGAGCAGTACTTC. Amino acids: CASSLSGTSGSYEQYF. The whole variable domain, remainder taken from reference TRBV7-2 and TRBJ2-7, is GAGVSQSPSNKVTEKGKDVELRCDPISGHTALYWYRQSLGQGLEFLIYFQGNSAPDKSGLPSDRFSAERTGGSVSTLTIQRTQQEDSAVYLCASSLSGTSGSYEQYFGPGTRLTVT.

The chain links TRBV5-1 to TRBJ2-1, with 11 bases fitting TRBD1. The CDR3 totals 16 residues. CDR1 SGHRS and CDR2 YFSETQ come from the germline V gene. The junction had 10 bases not matched to a gene; V was cut back by 4 bases and J by 7 bases. The CDR3 reads CASSPGRTGGENEQFF. CDR3 DNA sequence: TGCGCCAGCAGCCCCGGTCGGACAGGGGGCGAGAATGAGCAGTTCTTC. The variable domain in full, completed from reference TRBV5-1 and TRBJ2-1, reads KAGVTQTPRYLIKTRGQQVTLSCSPISGHRSVSWYQQTPGQGLQFLFEYFSETQRNKGNFPGRFSGRQFSNSRSEMNVSTLELGDSALYLCASSPGRTGGENEQFFGPGTRLTVL.

In its sample, this clone was seen a few times. The V and J genes are TRBV28 and TRBJ1-2, with D tentatively TRBD1 (5 bases). Germline V gene data show CDR1 as MDHEN and CDR2 as SYDVKM. Between the trimmed V and J ends, which lost 1 base and 6 bases, there was a span of 12 bases. The CDR3 loop spans 14 amino acids. CDR3 sequence: CASSLLLQGDGYTF. The CDR3 DNA is TGTGCCAGCAGTTTATTGTTGCAGGGTGATGGCTACACCTTC.

This clone occurred a few times. The V gene is TRBV18, the J gene TRBJ2-7; D possibly corresponds to TRBD2 (6 bases). The CDR3 has 14 amino acids. Germline assignment: CDR1 KGHSH and CDR2 LQKENI. Trimming took 1 base from V and 3 from J, leaving 10 bases between them. Here the CDR3 reads CASSPRTSNYEQYF. DNA of the CDR3: TGTGCCAGCTCACCACGTACTAGCAACTACGAGCAGTACTTC.

This sequence joins TRBV2 and TRBJ2-3; 8 bases agree with TRBD1. The CDR3 has 15 residues. The V gene end was trimmed by 8 bases and the J gene end by 11 bases; junction bases not matched to a gene: 18. The germline CDR1 and CDR2 sequences are SNHLY and FYNNEI. CDR3 amino acids: CASPAPGQASEVQYF. In DNA form, the CDR3 reads TGTGCCAGCCCCGCTCCGGGACAGGCATCTGAAGTGCAGTATTTT.

This clone was seen a few times. The rearrangement joins TRBV15 to TRBJ1-1, with TRBD1 matching 9 bases. Germline CDR1 is LNHNV and CDR2 is YYDKDF (reference sequence). The CDR3 extends over 15 amino acids. Germline trimming cut 6 bases from V and 3 bases from J; bases unmatched to any gene: 8. Here the CDR3 reads CATRVNRGRDTEAFF. The CDR3 bases are TGTGCCACCAGAGTAAACAGGGGGCGAGACACTGAAGCTTTCTTT.

This clone was recorded a few times. The chain employs TRBV5-1 and TRBJ2-3, with a possible D match to TRBD2 (6 bases). The CDR3 runs 14 residues. V lost 7 bases to trimming and J lost 1 base, with 13 bases between them. Per germline, CDR1 SGHRS and CDR2 YFSETQ. The DNA of the CDR3 is TGCGCCAGCTCCGGGGGTCCCCGCACAGATACGCAGTATTTT. Protein sequence: CASSGGPRTDTQYF.

This clone has just a few counts. The V and J genes are TRBV5-1 and TRBJ1-4; tentative D call: TRBD1 (6 bases). Trimming stripped 4 bases from V and 0 bases from J, with 10 bases between. The length of the CDR3 is 15 residues. The V gene's germline CDR1 is SGHRS and CDR2 YFSETQ. The CDR3 bases are TGCGCCAGCAGCATACAGGGAGCAACTAATGAAAAACTGTTTTTT. Its protein is CASSIQGATNEKLFF.

The chain couples TRBV28 to TRBJ2-7, with a possible D match to TRBD2 (5 bases). The CDR3 runs 13 residues. The germline gives CDR1 MDHEN, CDR2 SYDVKM. Trimming took 10 bases from V and 0 from J, leaving 13 bases between them. As DNA, the CDR3 is TGTGCCACGGGAAGTGAGAGCTCCTACGAGCAGTACTTC. Translation gives CATGSESSYEQYF.

In its sample, this clone was seen a few times. V is TRBV6-5 and J is TRBJ1-4; 7 nucleotides agree with TRBD1. This CDR3 has 15 residues. Germline V gene sequence: CDR1 MNHEY, CDR2 SVGAGI. The V and J ends lost 6 bases and 8 bases, in that order; junction bases with no gene match: 12. The CDR3 loop reads CASRVGTAGGEKLFF. In nucleotides, the CDR3 is TGTGCCAGCAGAGTGGGGACAGCCGGAGGGGAAAAACTGTTTTTT.

The CDR3 DNA reads as TGTGCCAGCAGTTACCGGACAGGCGATAGCTCCTACGAGCAGTACTTC. It yields the protein CASSYRTGDSSYEQYF. The chain combines TRBV6-5 with TRBJ2-7, with 7 bases identical to TRBD1. V shed 2 bases and J 0 bases; nucleotides not matched to a gene: 7. The CDR3 extends over 16 amino acids. The germline V gene has CDR1 MNHEY and CDR2 SVGAGI.

This chain connects TRBV7-9 to TRBJ2-3, with TRBD1 matching 9 bases. Germline loops: CDR1 SEHNR, CDR2 FQNEAQ (reference sequence). The V segment lost 4 bases and the J segment 2 bases; nucleotides outside the gene matches: 4. This CDR3 is 15 amino acids long. DNA for the CDR3: TGTGCCAGCAGCTGGGGACAGGGACTCACAGATACGCAGTATTTT. Protein sequence: CASSWGQGLTDTQYF.

In this sample, this clone turned up a few times. CDR3 loop: CASSLGRSSDEQYF. CDR3 nucleotides: TGTGCCAGCAGCTTAGGGCGGTCCAGCGACGAGCAGTACTTC. The chain uses TRBV7-2 and TRBJ2-7; no reliable D call. The CDR3 contains 14 residues. Germline V gene sequence: CDR1 SGHTA, CDR2 FQGNSA. V dropped 1 base and J dropped 5 bases, with 12 bases sitting between them.

This clone has more than one count but fewer than ten. The chain links TRBV7-9 to TRBJ2-1, with 10 nucleotides matching TRBD2. This CDR3 has 14 amino acids. Trimming removed 10 bases from V and 1 base from J; junction bases left unmatched: 4. Germline lookup yields CDR1 SEHNR and CDR2 FQNEAQ (reference sequence). The CDR3 loop reads CATPLAGSYNEQFF. The CDR3 DNA follows: TGTGCCACCCCACTAGCGGGGTCCTACAATGAGCAGTTCTTC.

This clone turned up a few times. The sample contains more than one DNA sequence encoding this CDR3. The genes are TRBV29-1 and TRBJ2-7; D may be TRBD2 (5 bases). V lost 3 bases, J lost 0 bases, and 9 bases lay in between. This CDR3 spans 13 amino acids. The germline CDR1 and CDR2 sequences are SQVTM and ANQGSEA. This CDR3 is CSVDSGSSYEQYF. CDR3 coding DNA: TGCAGCGTTGATTCTGGGAGCTCCTACGAGCAGTACTTC.

This clone was seen only a few times. The CDR3 bases are TGTGCCACCAGCAGAGAGAGGGACGAGCAGTACTTC. It is translated as CATSRERDEQYF. The J gene is TRBJ2-7, the V gene TRBV15; D possibly corresponds to TRBD2 (5 bases). Trimming removed 0 bases at V and 5 bases at J, with 5 bases between. The CDR3 contains 12 residues. CDR1 and CDR2 from the germline V gene are LNHNV and YYDKDF (reference sequence).

The chain couples TRBV4-1 to TRBJ2-4; D remains unclear. This CDR3 is 14 amino acids long. With 0 bases removed from V and 7 bases from J, the gap between germline ends came to 10 bases. Germline V CDR1 and CDR2: MGHRA, YSYEKL. Written as DNA, the CDR3 is TGCGCCAGCAGCCAAGATCCCCCATCCAACATTCAGTACTTC. Translation: CASSQDPPSNIQYF.

This clone was picked up a small number of times. V gene TRBV5-6 combines with J gene TRBJ2-7, with 9 bases fitting TRBD1. There are 13 residues in the CDR3. The V segment lost 6 bases and the J segment 4 bases; nucleotides outside the gene matches: 5. CDR1 is SGHDT, CDR2 YYEEEE, per germline. CDR3 residues: CASNRDREYEQYF. The CDR3 DNA sequence: TGTGCCAGCAACAGGGACAGGGAGTACGAGCAGTACTTC.

The V call is TRBV30, the J call TRBJ1-5, with D tentatively TRBD1 (5 bases). Germline V CDR1 and CDR2: GTSNPN, SVGIG (reference sequence). The CDR3 length is 13 residues. Trimming removed 2 bases from V and 6 bases from J, with 11 bases in between. DNA of the CDR3: TGTGCCTGGAGTCCGGGGGTCAGTCAGCCCCAGCATTTT. It codes for CAWSPGVSQPQHF.

There are a few counts of this clone. The V gene is TRBV11-2, the J gene TRBJ2-4, with 9 bases matching TRBD1. Germline V gives CDR1 SGHAT, CDR2 FQNNGV. The length of the CDR3 is 14 residues. Trimming removed 5 bases from V and 5 bases from J; junction bases left unmatched: 4. CDR3 region: CASSPRTGENIQYF. CDR3 DNA: TGTGCCAGCAGCCCACGGACAGGGGAAAACATTCAGTACTTC. Full variable domain (outside the CDR3, taken from reference TRBV11-2 and TRBJ2-4): EAGVAQSPRYKIIEKRQSVAFWCNPISGHATLYWYQQILGQGPKLLIQFQNNGVVDDSQLPKDRFSAERLKGVDSTLKIQPAKLEDSAVYLCASSPRTGENIQYFGAGTRLSVL.

The chain couples TRBV5-1 to TRBJ2-3; D gene ambiguous. The CDR3 is 12 residues long. Germline V gene lookup returns CDR1 SGHRS and CDR2 YFSETQ. Trimming left V 0 bases short and J 5 bases short, with 4 bases between. Written as DNA, the CDR3 is TGCGCCAGCAGCTTGGATATAGATACGCAGTATTTT. This encodes CASSLDIDTQYF.

This clone was counted between two and nine times. The chain is built from TRBV7-9 and TRBJ2-3, with D unclear. The CDR3 consists of 13 residues. V was pared by 2 bases and J by 2 bases, with 5 bases between. Germline CDR1 reads SEHNR; CDR2 reads FQNEAQ (reference sequence). Here the CDR3 reads CASSLFNTDTQYF. CDR3 nucleotides: TGTGCCAGCAGCTTATTCAACACAGATACGCAGTATTTT.